The next 24 T cell receptor beta chains were all read from a single sample in a study of CD8+CD57+ T cells in acquired aplastic anemia. All sequencing subjects had displayed CD8+CD57+ cell expansion on flow cytometry. Profiling of TCR beta VDJ combinations and CDR3 sequences used genomic DNA as template. MiXCR was run by TCRdb on the reads, yielding one entry per CDR3 protein. The sample yields under 200,000 distinct CDR3 sequences, 48% seen once. The sequencing input was sorted CD4+, CD8+, or CD8+CD57+ T cells (not recorded which) from PBMCs. These TCRs come from a human donor with aplastic anemia.

The gene calls are TRBV29-1 and TRBJ2-5, with no clear D. V was shortened by 1 base and J by 6 bases, with 6 bases between the two germline ends. The CDR3 consists of 11 residues. CDR1 and CDR2 from the germline V gene are SQVTM and ANQGSEA. The CDR3 loop is CSVEGEQTQYF. The CDR3 region has the DNA TGCAGCGTTGAAGGGGAACAGACCCAGTACTTC.

The chain recombines TRBV6-1 with TRBJ2-1, with 15 bases lining up with TRBD2. Germline V gene data show CDR1 as MNHNS and CDR2 as SASEGT. V lost 6 bases and J lost 10; bases outside the gene matches: 7. CDR3 length: 15 residues. CDR3 amino acids: CASSEGLAGGREQFF. As DNA, the CDR3 is TGTGCCAGCAGCGAGGGACTAGCGGGAGGAAGGGAGCAGTTCTTC.

The J gene is TRBJ2-7, the V gene TRBV15, with 7 bases lining up with TRBD1. J lost 1 base, V lost 5 bases, and 5 bases had no gene match. The CDR3 covers 14 residues. Germline V gene data show CDR1 as LNHNV and CDR2 as YYDKDF (reference sequence). For the CDR3, the DNA is TGTGCCACCAGCGGGGACAGCGAATCCTACGAGCAGTACTTC. Amino acid sequence: CATSGDSESYEQYF.

The chain combines TRBV2 with TRBJ2-7; no reliable D call. The CDR3 has 14 amino acids. Germline loops: CDR1 SNHLY, CDR2 FYNNEI. With 7 bases removed from V and 1 base from J, the gap between germline ends came to 14 bases. The CDR3 DNA reads TGTGCCAGCACCCCCGATCTGGGATCCTACGAGCAGTACTTC. Translating it yields CASTPDLGSYEQYF.

The chain couples TRBV2 to TRBJ2-2; no clear D. V was cut by 3 bases and J by 0 bases, with 8 bases left in between. Germline assignment: CDR1 SNHLY and CDR2 FYNNEI. The CDR3 is 15 amino acids. CDR3 residues: CASSELGTNTGELFF. The CDR3 coding sequence is TGTGCCAGCAGTGAGTTGGGGACGAACACCGGGGAGCTGTTTTTT.

The chain has TRBV25-1 and TRBJ2-1; TRBD1 matches at 8 bases. From germline, CDR1 is MGHDK and CDR2 SYGVNS. There are 14 residues in the CDR3. The trim removed 5 bases at V and 2 bases at J, leaving 2 bases unmatched. The CDR3 loop is CASSPQGAYNEQFF. DNA for the CDR3: TGTGCCAGCAGTCCACAGGGGGCCTACAATGAGCAGTTCTTC.

This clonotype was picked up a small number of times. The chain is built from TRBV24-1 and TRBJ2-7, with 11 bases fitting TRBD1. The CDR3 has 16 residues. V lost 3 bases to trimming and J lost 1 base; unmatched junction nucleotides: 4. Germline V CDR1 and CDR2: KGHDR, SFDVKD. CDR3 residues: CATSDLGDRGSYEQYF. In nucleotides, the CDR3 is TGTGCCACCAGTGATCTGGGGGACAGGGGGTCCTACGAGCAGTACTTC.

This clonotype showed up just once. The V call is TRBV19, the J call TRBJ1-2; TRBD1 matches at 9 bases. This CDR3 comprises 14 residues. Germline V gene data show CDR1 as LNHDA and CDR2 as SQIVND (reference sequence). After removal of 5 bases from V and 2 bases from J, the junction contained 3 bases not matched to a gene. CDR3 DNA sequence: TGTGCCAGTAGTTTTGGGACAGGGAACTATGGCTACACCTTC. Residues: CASSFGTGNYGYTF.

This clonotype was seen repeatedly, ten times or more. The CDR3 sequence: CASSPTDKANTGELFF. The CDR3 DNA sequence: TGCGCCAGCAGTCCTACGGACAAGGCGAACACCGGGGAGCTGTTTTTT. The chain has TRBV10-1 and TRBJ2-2; D possibly corresponds to TRBD1 (5 bases). V was shortened by 5 bases and J by 0 bases, with 13 bases between the two germline ends. From germline, CDR1 is WNHNN and CDR2 SYGVQD (reference sequence). CDR3 size: 16 residues.

This clonotype was counted a few times. V and J are TRBV7-8 and TRBJ1-2, with D possibly being TRBD1 (5 bases). CDR1 is SGHVS, CDR2 FQNEAQ, per germline. The V gene lost 0 bases and the J gene lost 6 bases, with 14 bases spanning the gap. This CDR3 region has 15 residues. As DNA, the CDR3 is TGTGCCAGCAGCTTAGCAAGAGGGGCTATGGATGGCTACACCTTC. The encoded protein is CASSLARGAMDGYTF.

Turning to this clonotype: One end of the junction is discordant with germline, which a read error may explain. The CDR3 DNA sequence: TGTGCCAGTAGTATACAGGGTTTTCCTTACAATGAGCGGTTCTTC. This translates into CASSIQGFPYNERFF. This chain connects TRBV19 to TRBJ2-1; perhaps TRBD1 as D (5 bases). Germline V gene sequence: CDR1 LNHDA, CDR2 SQIVND (reference sequence). The CDR3 is 15 residues long.

The J gene is TRBJ1-1, the V gene TRBV24-1, with 7 bases that match TRBD1. V lost 11 bases to trimming and J lost 6 bases; unmatched junction nucleotides: 20. There are 16 residues in the CDR3. Per the germline V gene, CDR1 is KGHDR and CDR2 is SFDVKD. In DNA, the CDR3 is TGTGCCATCGATCTACAGGACAGGCACGTTATGGCTGAAGCTTTCTTT. This encodes CAIDLQDRHVMAEAFF.

CDR3 residues: CASTVRELNQPQHF. CDR3 DNA: TGTGCCAGTACGGTTCGGGAACTCAATCAGCCCCAGCATTTT. The J gene is TRBJ1-5, the V gene TRBV2; D gene ambiguous. Trimming removed 9 bases at V and 3 bases at J, with 15 bases between. Germline CDR1 SNHLY, CDR2 FYNNEI. The CDR3 runs 14 residues.

The chain employs TRBV2 and TRBJ2-5; perhaps D is TRBD1 or TRBD2 (5 bases each). V lost 7 bases, J lost 5 bases, and 17 bases lay in between. The CDR3 has 14 residues. Germline V lookup: CDR1 SNHLY, CDR2 FYNNEI. The CDR3 nucleotides are TGTGCCAGCATTTGGTGGGGGTTGCGGGAGACCCAGTACTTC. This translates into CASIWWGLRETQYF.

Many counts were recorded for this clonotype. The chain is built from TRBV5-1 and TRBJ1-6; D is unclear. This CDR3 has 16 residues. With 4 bases removed from V and 5 bases from J, the gap between germline ends came to 16 bases. CDR1 SGHRS and CDR2 YFSETQ come from the germline V gene. The CDR3 sequence: CASSPTEGTNNSPLHF. CDR3 nucleotides: TGCGCCAGCAGCCCCACCGAGGGAACGAATAATTCACCCCTCCACTTT.

This clonotype turned up a few times. The chain links TRBV29-1 to TRBJ1-6; no clear D. V dropped 4 bases and J dropped 7 bases, with 11 bases sitting between them. The CDR3 loop spans 13 amino acids. Germline V CDR1 and CDR2: SQVTM, ANQGSEA. CDR3 sequence reads: CSVGNDVNSPLHF. The CDR3 nucleotides read TGCAGCGTTGGTAACGACGTGAATTCACCCCTCCACTTT.

Comments on this clonotype: A much larger clone sits a single nucleotide away, making a read error possible. In DNA, the CDR3 is TGTGCCGGCAGCGGGGAGGCTTCGAGGTACGAGCAGTACTTC. This codes for CAGSGEASRYEQYF. This rearrangement joins TRBV5-4 to TRBJ2-7; 7 nucleotides line up with TRBD2. CDR3 length equals 14 residues. The germline V gene has CDR1 SGHNT and CDR2 YYREEE (reference sequence).

The chain carries TRBV15 and TRBJ1-4; D is undetermined. The V end was cut by 1 base, the J end by 3 bases, with 9 bases between. The CDR3 runs to 15 residues. Germline V lookup: CDR1 LNHNV, CDR2 YYDKDF (reference sequence). In DNA form, the CDR3 reads TGTGCCACCAGCAGAGTTGCAGCCTCTAATGAAAAACTGTTTTTT. It codes for CATSRVAASNEKLFF.

This clonotype appeared many times. The chain employs TRBV9 and TRBJ2-3; perhaps TRBD2 as D (5 bases). V was cut by 0 bases and J by 6 bases, with 11 bases left in between. Germline V lookup: CDR1 SGDLS, CDR2 YYNGEE. This CDR3 has 14 amino acids. CDR3 residues: CASSVARERDTQYF. The CDR3 nucleotides read TGTGCCAGCAGCGTAGCTAGAGAGCGGGATACGCAGTATTTT.

This chain connects TRBV20-1 to TRBJ2-5, with D perhaps matching TRBD2 (6 bases). Trimming took 1 base from V and 7 from J, leaving 13 bases between them. The germline V gene encodes CDR1 DFQATT and CDR2 SNEGSKA (reference sequence). The CDR3 runs to 13 residues. The CDR3 is CSARVLAGLTQYF. CDR3 DNA sequence: TGCAGTGCTAGAGTACTAGCTGGGCTGACCCAGTACTTC.

The V and J genes are TRBV6-1 and TRBJ1-2; no reliable D call. The germline V gene has CDR1 MNHNS and CDR2 SASEGT. This CDR3 has 13 amino acids. Trimming took 6 bases from V and 2 from J, leaving 10 bases between them. In DNA, the CDR3 is TGTGCCAGCAGACCAAACGGGAACTATGGCTACACCTTC. Amino acid sequence: CASRPNGNYGYTF.

This clonotype was recorded a few times. This chain connects TRBV7-1 to TRBJ1-6, with D perhaps TRBD1 (5 bases). TRBV7-1 carries the ORF label, with uncertain function. This CDR3 is built from 14 residues. Deletions cut 1 base from V and 10 bases from J, with 11 bases between. CDR3 residues: CASSSGGAHSPLHF. In nucleotides, the CDR3 is TGTGCCAGCAGCTCAGGGGGCGCGCACTCACCCCTCCACTTT.

This clonotype was observed many times. The CDR3 nucleotides read TGTGCCAGCAGCTCAAGACAGGAAAGCTACGAGCAGTACTTC. Translating gives CASSSRQESYEQYF. V gene TRBV12-3 or TRBV12-4 combines with J gene TRBJ2-7, with D maybe TRBD1 (6 bases). This CDR3 contains 14 residues. Deletions cut 6 bases from V and 3 bases from J, with 15 bases between.

The chain combines TRBV10-3 with TRBJ2-2; 9 nucleotides match TRBD1. Germline CDR1 and CDR2: ENHRY and SYGVKD. The CDR3 sequence is 15 residues long. V dropped 6 bases and J dropped 7; count of bases not matched to a gene: 9. Written as DNA, the CDR3 is TGTGCCATCAGCCCGGGACAGGGTAATAGCGGGGAGCTGTTTTTT. It is translated as CAISPGQGNSGELFF.